This entry lists 18 T cell receptor beta chains sequenced from one sample in a study of blood T cell repertoires in COVID-19. The repertoire was sequenced with immunoSEQ multiplex PCR; TCRdb's copy has only in-frame clones and lacks some. The data contain fewer than 85,000 clones, 70% to 85% of them seen just once; the ten biggest clones take up roughly 29%. Sequenced material: peripheral blood. These TCRs come from a man aged 55 to 70 with active or convalescent COVID-19.

The rearrangement joins TRBV27 to TRBJ1-1; 7 bases are a match to TRBD1. Germline CDR1 and CDR2: MNHEY and SMNVEV (reference sequence). V was clipped by 5 bases and J by 3 bases; unmatched bases: 6. The CDR3 consists of 14 residues. The CDR3 is CASSASTGYTEAFF. CDR3 nucleotides: TGTGCCAGCAGTGCTTCGACAGGGTACACTGAAGCTTTCTTT.

The J gene is TRBJ1-1, the V gene TRBV11-3; the match to TRBD1 covers 10 bases. The CDR3 runs 16 residues. Germline-derived CDR1 and CDR2 are SGHNT and YENEEA. V trimming: 5 bases; J trimming: 4 bases; junction bases outside the gene matches: 10. The CDR3 spells CASSPGTGVGSTEAFF. In DNA, the CDR3 is TGTGCCAGCAGCCCCGGGACAGGGGTCGGAAGCACTGAAGCTTTCTTT.

The chain combines TRBV10-3 with TRBJ1-3; 9 bases line up with TRBD1. CDR3 length: 17 amino acids. J lost 4 bases, V lost 3 bases, and 10 bases had no gene match. Germline V lookup: CDR1 ENHRY, CDR2 SYGVKD. As DNA, the CDR3 is TGTGCCATCAGTGAATTCCGAACAGGGGGCTTCGGAAACACCATATATTTT. The encoded protein is CAISEFRTGGFGNTIYF.

V usage is TRBV5-1 and J usage is TRBJ1-3; 8 positions agree with TRBD1. Unmatched junction bases numbered 12, after V lost 4 bases and J lost 0 bases. The germline V gene encodes CDR1 SGHRS and CDR2 YFSETQ. The CDR3 is 18 amino acids. The CDR3 nucleotides are TGCGCCAGCAGCACCAGACAGGGGCAATCCTACTCTGGAAACACCATATATTTT. Protein product: CASSTRQGQSYSGNTIYF.

This clone was observed a few times. The genes are TRBV19 and TRBJ1-1; 7 bases are shared with TRBD1. Germline loops: CDR1 LNHDA, CDR2 SQIVND (reference sequence). This CDR3 has 16 residues. V dropped 8 bases and J dropped 3; count of bases not matched to a gene: 15. The CDR3 DNA is TGTGCCAGTTGGATTCAGGGGGGCTCGGATTACACTGAAGCTTTCTTT. It codes for CASWIQGGSDYTEAFF. Based on the CDR3 plus reference TRBV19 and TRBJ1-1, the full variable domain is DGGITQSPKYLFRKEGQNVTLSCEQNLNHDAMYWYRQDPGQGLRLIYYSQIVNDFQKGDIAEGYSVSREKKESFPLTVTSAQKNPTAFYLCASWIQGGSDYTEAFFGQGTRLTVV.

This chain links TRBV5-1 with TRBJ2-3, with TRBD2 matching 10 bases. The V gene's germline CDR1 is SGHRS and CDR2 YFSETQ. Germline trimming cut 0 bases from V and 2 bases from J; bases unmatched to any gene: 6. The CDR3 runs 17 residues. CDR3 loop: CASSLGTSGDHTDTQYF. In DNA, the CDR3 is TGCGCCAGCAGCTTGGGTACTAGCGGGGACCACACAGATACGCAGTATTTT.

This sequence joins TRBV15 and TRBJ2-3; 8 nucleotides agree with TRBD2. The V gene end was trimmed by 7 bases and the J gene end by 5 bases; junction bases not matched to a gene: 8. CDR1 is LNHNV and CDR2 is YYDKDF in the germline V gene (reference sequence). This CDR3 comprises 14 residues. The CDR3 loop reads CATNIGGAGDTQYF. CDR3 bases: TGTGCCACCAACATCGGGGGGGCCGGAGATACGCAGTATTTT.

The chain combines TRBV5-1 with TRBJ1-5, with no clear D. CDR1 is SGHRS, CDR2 YFSETQ, per germline. This CDR3 contains 13 residues. V lost 5 bases and J 1 base, leaving 7 bases between the germline ends. Written as DNA, the CDR3 is TGCGCCAGCAGGCTAGAGAGCAATCAGCCCCAGCATTTT. Protein sequence: CASRLESNQPQHF.

The chain links TRBV7-8 to TRBJ1-1; 8 bases map to TRBD1. The CDR3 consists of 16 residues. Germline V gives CDR1 SGHVS, CDR2 FQNEAQ. V was clipped by 1 base and J by 4 bases; unmatched bases: 8. This chain's CDR3 is CASSLVWTGRGTEAFF. CDR3 bases: TGTGCCAGCAGCTTAGTTTGGACAGGGAGAGGCACTGAAGCTTTCTTT.

The chain combines TRBV5-1 with TRBJ2-3, with 14 bases fitting TRBD2. The V gene end was trimmed by 4 bases and the J gene end by 1 base; junction bases not matched to a gene: 5. Germline-derived CDR1 and CDR2 are SGHRS and YFSETQ. The CDR3 contains 17 residues. This CDR3 is CASSPLGLAGGTDTQYF. The DNA of the CDR3 is TGCGCCAGCAGCCCCCTGGGACTAGCGGGGGGCACAGATACGCAGTATTTT.

J is TRBJ2-1 and V is TRBV7-9, with TRBD2 identical over 10 bases. Germline CDR1 is SEHNR and CDR2 is FQNEAQ (reference sequence). The CDR3 length is 19 residues. V was clipped by 5 bases and J by 7 bases; unmatched bases: 20. This CDR3 is CASSPGTLGQRGGWNEQFF. Written as DNA, the CDR3 is TGTGCCAGCAGCCCGGGTACGTTGGGCCAGCGGGGGGGCTGGAATGAGCAGTTCTTC.

V is TRBV7-7 and J is TRBJ2-5; no reliable D call. With 5 bases removed from V and 0 bases from J, the gap between germline ends came to 13 bases. Germline V gene sequence: CDR1 SSHAT, CDR2 FNYEAQ (reference sequence). CDR3 length: 15 residues. CDR3 sequence (DNA): TGTGCCAGCAGCCACGGGTTTAGGTACCAAGAGACCCAGTACTTC. This gives the protein CASSHGFRYQETQYF.

The V gene is TRBV4-2, the J gene TRBJ1-1; maybe TRBD1 (5 bases). This CDR3 spans 15 amino acids. Trimming took off 5 bases at V and 2 bases at J, with 15 bases between the two ends. CDR1 is LGHNA and CDR2 is YNFKEQ in the germline V gene. CDR3 coding DNA: TGTGCCAGCAGCACATCCCAACAGGTCAACACTGAAGCTTTCTTT. Translating it yields CASSTSQQVNTEAFF.

V gene TRBV28 combines with J gene TRBJ2-7; D is unclear. The germline V and J ends were trimmed by 6 bases and 1 base, with 7 bases remaining between them. The germline V gene has CDR1 MDHEN and CDR2 SYDVKM. The CDR3 runs 12 residues. Here the CDR3 DNA reads TGTGCCAGCAGCCTCGAGTCCTACGAGCAGTACTTC. It specifies CASSLESYEQYF.

This clone was counted a few times. The chain carries TRBV29-1 and TRBJ1-1, with no clear D. The CDR3 has 12 residues. Per the germline V gene, CDR1 is SQVTM and CDR2 is ANQGSEA. Deletions cut 4 bases from V and 5 bases from J, with 11 bases between. The DNA for the CDR3 is TGCAGCGTTGGTCGGGGAGATACTGAAGCTTTCTTT. The encoded protein is CSVGRGDTEAFF.

The CDR3: CASSPQEEGLTQYF. The CDR3 nucleotides read TGTGCCAGCAGCCCCCAGGAAGAAGGCCTGACGCAGTATTTT. The chain is built from TRBV9 and TRBJ2-3, with unresolved D. V was trimmed by 4 bases and J by 9 bases, leaving 18 bases between them. CDR3 length equals 14 residues. Germline assignment: CDR1 SGDLS and CDR2 YYNGEE.

The rearrangement joins TRBV24-1 to TRBJ2-1; 9 bases fit TRBD1. CDR3 length: 13 residues. The junction had 7 bases not matched to a gene; V was cut back by 8 bases and J by 9 bases. Germline values: CDR1 KGHDR, CDR2 SFDVKD. For the CDR3, the DNA is TGTGCCACCATCCAAACAGGGGGCTCTGAGCAGTTCTTC. It encodes CATIQTGGSEQFF.

This chain uses TRBV27 with TRBJ1-5; D unclear. The CDR3 spans 15 residues. Germline V lookup: CDR1 MNHEY, CDR2 SMNVEV (reference sequence). V lost 4 bases and J 7 bases, leaving 17 bases between the germline ends. CDR3 coding DNA: TGTGCCAGCAGTTCCCGGAGGGCCTCGGGGCAGCCCCAGCATTTT. Translation: CASSSRRASGQPQHF.